This note documents a single TCR beta chain sequence. A much larger clonotype is one base distant, so this may be a read error. This sample was taken from a study of regulatory T cells in long-lasting Graves disease. CDR3-region Arm-PCR and iRepertoire HTBI primers produced the TCR beta libraries. MiXCR was run by TCRdb on the multiplex PCR reads, yielding one entry per CDR3 protein. The table includes 400,000 to 500,000 distinct CDR3 sequences, less than 20% detected once. The time point here: newly diagnosed GD, antithyroid drugs for less than 3 months. RNA from PBMCs was the source of the TCR library. The data also belong to a second study, concerning T cells in Graves' hyperthyroidism and ophthalmopathy. In that study: Uncontrolled infection, other autoimmune disease, pregnancy or lactation excluded patients.

The sample in question was peripheral blood mononuclear cells (PBMCs), obtained at new diagnosis, from a patient treated with antithyroid drugs. The TCR comes from a woman aged 18-29 years with Graves disease.

CDR3 in DNA: TGCAGTGCGAGCGGGGCGTCCTACGAGCAGTTCTTC. Translating it yields CSASGASYEQFF. The V gene is TRBV20-1, the J gene TRBJ2-1; 7 bases are a match to TRBD2. J gave up 10 bases and V 6 bases, and 9 bases lay outside the gene matches. Germline CDR1 reads DFQATT; CDR2 reads SNEGSKA (reference sequence). There are 12 residues in the CDR3.